These 3 T cell receptor beta chains share one sample of origin, sequenced in a study of OX40 agonist ivuxolimab in advanced cancers. This table comes from immunoSEQ multiplex PCR, and its TCRdb copy is limited to in-frame clones, with some not included. This sample has 50,000 to 75,000 clones; 91% occur once, and the top ten carry approximately 5.2%. This specimen was CD4+ or CD8+ T cells sorted from blood, taken in a trial of the OX40 agonist ivuxolimab. The receptors were sampled from an adult with an advanced solid tumor such as melanoma, head and neck, liver or kidney cancer.

The genes are TRBV4-2 and TRBJ1-5, with D possibly being TRBD1 (5 bases). The CDR3 runs 15 residues. In germline, CDR1 is LGHNA, CDR2 YNFKEQ. V was cut by 0 bases and J by 2 bases, with 8 bases left in between. In nucleotides, the CDR3 is TGTGCCAGCAGCCAAGAGGGGGGGGGCAATCAGCCCCAGCATTTT. It is translated as CASSQEGGGNQPQHF.

This chain connects TRBV7-9 to TRBJ2-5; tentative D call: TRBD1 (6 bases). The CDR3 covers 15 residues. With 3 bases removed from V and 11 bases from J, the gap between germline ends came to 22 bases. Germline assignment: CDR1 SEHNR and CDR2 FQNEAQ (reference sequence). This CDR3 reads CASSFLGQGPTKQYF. CDR3 DNA sequence: TGTGCCAGCAGCTTTTTAGGGCAGGGGCCGACGAAGCAGTACTTC.

The J gene is TRBJ2-2, the V gene TRBV7-9, with no clear D. With 5 bases removed from V and 0 bases from J, the gap between germline ends came to 7 bases. The CDR3 totals 14 residues. Germline V lookup: CDR1 SEHNR, CDR2 FQNEAQ (reference sequence). CDR3: CASSPETNTGELFF. For the CDR3, the DNA is TGTGCCAGCAGCCCGGAGACGAACACCGGGGAGCTGTTTTTT.